This note documents a single T cell receptor beta chain sequence. The target antigen is unknown. The entry originates in a study of neoadjuvant anti-PD-1 for oral cavity cancer. Study outcomes and limitations: TCR analyses covered only a few patients per response group.

Time point indicated: after neoadjuvant nivolumab, at surgical resection. No culture or expansion preceded analysis of these blood cells. Assay used: immunoSEQ multiplex PCR; TCRdb lists only in-frame clones, some missing. The sample holds 15,000 or so clones, around 70% seen once. The input for sequencing was PBMCs, taken after nivolumab (anti-PD-1) treatment. The source of this sequence is a person aged 40 to 85 with oral cavity squamous cell carcinoma.

CDR3 region: CASSDIAGITDTQYF. The CDR3 region has the DNA TGCGCCAGCAGTGATATAGCGGGGATCACAGATACGCAGTATTTT. V gene TRBV10-1 combines with J gene TRBJ2-3; 8 bases match TRBD2. V was clipped by 3 bases and J by 2 bases; unmatched bases: 4. In germline, CDR1 is WNHNN, CDR2 SYGVQD (reference sequence). The CDR3 covers 15 residues.